These 6 T cell receptor beta chains originate from one sample sequenced in a study of T cell repertoires in cytomegalovirus infection. A single record per CDR3 protein comes from TCRdb applying MiXCR to the reads. Of over 150,000 distinct CDR3 sequences listed, about 17% were seen once; the top ten hold about 25%. The specimen was CD8+ T cells from PBMCs. All receptors derive from a human donor in good health (CMV status not recorded). Some clones in this sample may be carry-over from other donors' samples.

This clonotype has only a few counts. The chain carries TRBV20-1 and TRBJ2-5, with 8 bases fitting TRBD1. CDR3 size: 14 residues. Germline V gives CDR1 DFQATT, CDR2 SNEGSKA (reference sequence). V dropped 6 bases and J dropped 1; count of bases not matched to a gene: 7. The CDR3 DNA reads TGCAGTGCCAATGACAGGGGCCCCCAAGAGACCCAGTACTTC. This gives the protein CSANDRGPQETQYF.

V usage is TRBV7-2 and J usage is TRBJ1-1; TRBD1 matches 8 bases. The CDR3 runs 15 residues. V was pared by 5 bases and J by 1 base, with 6 bases of the junction left unmatched. From germline, CDR1 is SGHTA and CDR2 FQGNSA. The CDR3 protein is CASSTPDRANTEAFF. CDR3 DNA sequence: TGTGCCAGCAGCACCCCGGACAGGGCGAACACTGAAGCTTTCTTT.

This chain connects TRBV12-3 or TRBV12-4 to TRBJ2-3, with D perhaps TRBD1 (5 bases). This CDR3 is built from 16 residues. V shed 3 bases and J shed 6 bases, with 19 bases lying between them. The CDR3 sequence: CASSFYQGWTGDTQYF. The CDR3 DNA reads TGTGCCAGCAGTTTCTATCAGGGTTGGACCGGCGATACGCAGTATTTT.

This clonotype has only a few counts. CDR3 DNA sequence: TGTGCCAGCAGTCACCCCAAAGGGAGCGGGGCTTACAATGAGCAGTTCTTC. It translates to CASSHPKGSGAYNEQFF. The chain carries TRBV12-3 or TRBV12-4 and TRBJ2-1; 7 positions match TRBD2. J lost 4 bases, V lost 5 bases, and 14 bases had no gene match. The CDR3 spans 17 residues.

The chain combines TRBV7-9 with TRBJ2-1, with D perhaps being TRBD1 or TRBD2 (5 bases each). Germline CDR1 and CDR2: SEHNR and FQNEAQ (reference sequence). The CDR3 sequence is 17 residues long. V lost 7 bases to trimming and J lost 2 bases, with 21 bases between them. CDR3 in amino acids: CASTRQGVGRPYNEQFF. In DNA, the CDR3 is TGTGCCAGCACCCGACAAGGGGTTGGGAGACCCTACAATGAGCAGTTCTTC.

The table lists this clonotype with a few counts. The genes are TRBV20-1 and TRBJ2-3; D is uncertain. Between the trimmed V and J ends, which lost 6 bases and 8 bases, there was a span of 9 bases. CDR1 and CDR2 (germline): DFQATT, SNEGSKA (reference sequence). This CDR3 has 10 residues. CDR3 nucleotide sequence: TGCAGTGCGGGTGGTTTTACGCAGTATTTT. Residues: CSAGGFTQYF.